This T cell receptor beta chain was documented in a study of blood T cell dynamics during melanoma immunotherapy. Overall study findings and caveats: Whether repertoire-driving clones were melanoma-specific could not be determined.

Germline V gene data show CDR1 as KGHSH and CDR2 as LQKENI. With 6 bases clipped from V and 0 bases from J, the junction kept 13 bases outside the gene matches. The CDR3 runs 18 residues. Notes on this clone: Its antigen is undetermined.

A fixed DNA input of roughly 0.35 ug was used per bulk PBMC sample. Sequencing was performed with immunoSEQ multiplex PCR; in TCRdb, only in-frame clones are kept and a portion is missing. The sample includes approximately 22,000 clones, approximately 88% of them seen just once. This sample's time point: pre-treatment baseline. Patients with prior systemic cancer treatment, concomitant immunosuppressants, or other active malignancies were excluded. The sequencing here drew on blood, taken from a patient treated with checkpoint blockade. The chain joins TRBV18 to TRBJ1-3; 8 bases are a match to TRBD1. The sequence was collected from a human donor with melanoma. The CDR3 bases are TGTGCCAGCTCTCCAAACAACGTTGGGACAGGCTCTGGAAACACCATATATTTT. This translates into CASSPNNVGTGSGNTIYF.